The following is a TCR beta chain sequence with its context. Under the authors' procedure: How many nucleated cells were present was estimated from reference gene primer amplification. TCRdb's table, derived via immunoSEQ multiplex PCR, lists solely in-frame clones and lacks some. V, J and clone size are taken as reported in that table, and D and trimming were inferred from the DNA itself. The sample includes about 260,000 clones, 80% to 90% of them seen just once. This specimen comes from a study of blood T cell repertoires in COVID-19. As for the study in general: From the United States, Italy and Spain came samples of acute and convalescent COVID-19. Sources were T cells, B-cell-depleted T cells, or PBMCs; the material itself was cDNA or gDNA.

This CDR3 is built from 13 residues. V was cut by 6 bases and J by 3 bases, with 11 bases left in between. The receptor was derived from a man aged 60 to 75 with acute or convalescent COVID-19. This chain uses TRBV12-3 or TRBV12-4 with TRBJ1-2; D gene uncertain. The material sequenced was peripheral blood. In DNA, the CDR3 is TGTGCCAGCAGCCTCCAGGCGCACTATGGCTACACCTTC. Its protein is CASSLQAHYGYTF.